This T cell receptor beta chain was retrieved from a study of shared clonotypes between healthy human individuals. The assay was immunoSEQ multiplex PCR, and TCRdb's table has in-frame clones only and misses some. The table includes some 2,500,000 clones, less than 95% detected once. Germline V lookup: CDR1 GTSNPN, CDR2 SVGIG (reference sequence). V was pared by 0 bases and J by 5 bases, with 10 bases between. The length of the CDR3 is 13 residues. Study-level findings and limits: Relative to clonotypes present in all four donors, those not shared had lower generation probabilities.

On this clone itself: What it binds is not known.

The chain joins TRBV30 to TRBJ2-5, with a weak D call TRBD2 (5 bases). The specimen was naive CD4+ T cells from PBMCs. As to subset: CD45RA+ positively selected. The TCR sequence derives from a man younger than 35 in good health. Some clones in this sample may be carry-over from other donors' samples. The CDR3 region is CAWSVPAGETQYF. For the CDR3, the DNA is TGTGCCTGGAGTGTACCGGCGGGCGAGACCCAGTACTTC.